This TCR beta chain was captured by sequencing in a study of vaccination and CD4 T cells after COVID-19 (dated by TCRdb to the early 2020s). For the wider study: In the convalescent cohort there were six males and four females, among whom were two Hispanic individuals, seven Caucasians, two Asians and one multiracial person. Post-COVID blood samples were collected from convalescent patients a median of roughly 100 days after diagnosis, with a range of about 35 to 180 days. The cultures were stimulated with overlapping spike peptide pools from SARS-CoV-2 and from the common cold coronaviruses HCoV-NL63, HCoV-OC43 and HCoV-229E. Control cultures received a CEFX viral epitope pool as the positive control, an HIV-1 Nef peptide pool as the negative control, or no peptide. The spike-specific CD4+ TCR repertoire was compared before and after mRNA vaccination in 10 to 11 COVID-19 convalescent patients and a handful of infection-naive healthy vaccine recipients. Each participant got two doses of either the Pfizer-BioNTech BNT162b2 vaccine (n=8) or the Moderna mRNA-1273 vaccine (n=2). At the TCR clonotype level, an earlier paper using these donors assessed memory CD4+ T cell crossreactivity between SARS-CoV-2 and common cold coronavirus spike proteins. The time from the second vaccine dose to post-vaccine blood sampling had a median of roughly 77 days and ranged from about 14 to 241 days.

The protocol used for the library was PCR. At the Johns Hopkins FTIC core, DNA from the cultured CD4+ T cells underwent TCR sequencing with the Oncomine TCR Beta short-read assay. The QIAamp micro DNA kit was used to extract genomic DNA from the cultured CD4+ T cells. The Oncomine TCR Beta libraries from cultured CD4+ T cells were pooled using unique dual indexes and then sequenced on an Illumina iSeq 100. Per the authors' processing: Non-productive sequences were filtered out, and CDR3s that did not start with C, did not end with F or W, or were shorter than 7 amino acids were discarded. Antigen-specific clonotypes were identified with the MANAFEST web application by comparing peptide-stimulated wells with reference and other culture wells. To be called positive, a clone needed an FDR below 0.05, an odds ratio above 5, and a productive frequency above 0.1% in at least two of three replicate wells. A clonotype counted as cross-reactive if it showed significant expansion both in the SARS-CoV-2 spike wells and in at least one common cold coronavirus spike condition. CDR3 homology was assessed with Levenshtein distances (stringdist) and unrooted phylogenetic trees (ape) in R version 3.6.1. TCRdb ran its own pipeline on the public reads, namely fastp trimming at Q25 and MiXCR clone calling, and kept in-frame beta chains. Rows with one shared CDR3 protein collapse into an entry with the most common genes and DNA. V and J calls and clone size were set by TCRdb, not the authors. The sample table contains roughly 9,000 distinct CDR3 sequences; only one count was recorded for around 48% of them. Of the sample, over 25% falls within the top ten clones.

V loses 3 bases, J loses 0 bases, and the germline ends lie 12 bases apart. CDR1 SGHRS and CDR2 YFSETQ are derived from the germline V gene. Spanning cysteine to phenylalanine, the CDR3 consists of 15 amino acids. The CDR3 DNA has 45 bases and is translated from base 1. Broader findings and caveats from the paper: The number of convalescent patients in the study was relatively small, and the study did not examine early timepoints following natural infection. The median number of SARS-CoV-2-reactive clonotypes rose from 21 after infection to some 40 after vaccination, but the change was not significant. In convalescent patients, a median around 90% of post-vaccine SARS-CoV-2-reactive clones were detected only after vaccination, suggesting vaccine-specific priming. Of the vaccine-specific clones found in convalescent patients, nearly all (304 of 307) were mono-reactive for SARS-CoV-2 spike instead of being cross-reactive with common cold coronaviruses.

The sample's treatment or condition label, decoded: roughly 10-day PBMC culture with coronavirus spike peptide pools or control peptides (ViraFEST assay). CD4+ T cells from unexposed donors were collected before the COVID-19 pandemic (2011-2018). To expand antigen-specific T cells with peptide pools and then pick out the expanded clonotypes through TCR sequencing, the study relied on the ViraFEST assay. Each well held more than 1.5 million PBMCs cultured in IMDM containing about 5% human AB serum and 9 to 10 IU/ml IL-2, with 7.5 to 10 ug/ml peptide pools added. Half of the culture medium was replaced with fresh IL-2-containing medium on days 3 and 7. CD4+ T cells were isolated after about 10 days of culture through negative selection using the EasySep CD4+ T cell isolation kit. As cell numbers permitted, CD4+ T cells from unexposed donors were tested for reactivity to SARS-CoV-2 S and N and to four common cold coronavirus spike pools. PBMCs were separated from whole blood using Ficoll-Paque Plus gradient centrifugation and then either used fresh or cryopreserved at -140C. Triplicate wells were generally used for each culture condition. The leukapheresis product used for the unexposed donors was purchased from a commercial source.

A remark on this clonotype: Which antigen it targets is not known. The input lacks base qualities; no much larger clone sits a single base away.

The source of this sequence is a human donor in good health. The chain links TRBV5-1 with TRBJ1-1, with TRBD1 perhaps the D gene, on 5 matching bases. The sample comprised CD4+ T cells from blood, cultured in vitro. The CDR3 is CASSWDGRMNTEAFF. The sequenced DNA: TGCGCCAGCAGCTGGGACGGTCGGATGAACACTGAAGCTTTCTTT.